A single sample is the source of the 2 T cell receptor beta chains below, sequenced in a study of response to subunit inactivated influenza vaccine. One entry per CDR3 protein results from TCRdb running MiXCR on the RT-PCR reads. Of more than 600,000 distinct CDR3 sequences listed, less than 20% are singletons. The starting material was PBMCs from blood, obtained 4 to 6 days after vaccination. These receptors all come from a man aged 45-65 years who received an inactivated influenza vaccine.

The chain is built from TRBV19 and TRBJ2-1; D not resolved. V was shortened by 5 bases and J by 4 bases, with 9 bases between the two germline ends. Germline CDR1 reads LNHDA; CDR2 reads SQIVND (reference sequence). The CDR3 runs 13 residues. The CDR3 here is CASSAPWYNEQFF. DNA for the CDR3: TGTGCCAGTAGTGCCCCGTGGTACAATGAGCAGTTCTTC. The entire variable domain, with the rest obtained from reference TRBV19 and TRBJ2-1, is as follows: DGGITQSPKYLFRKEGQNVTLSCEQNLNHDAMYWYRQDPGQGLRLIYYSQIVNDFQKGDIAEGYSVSREKKESFPLTVTSAQKNPTAFYLCASSAPWYNEQFFGPGTRLTVL.

This clonotype has more than one count but fewer than ten. The chain uses TRBV16 and TRBJ1-6; no clear D gene. From germline, CDR1 is KGHSY and CDR2 FQNENV. V lost 0 bases to trimming and J lost 7 bases, with 4 bases between them. The CDR3 is 13 residues long. DNA for the CDR3: TGTGCCAGCAGCCAATCTACGAATTCACCCCTCCACTTT. Its translation: CASSQSTNSPLHF.